The present T cell receptor (beta chain) was sequenced within a study of technical replicates of blood from a handful of donors. The assay was immunoSEQ multiplex PCR, and TCRdb's table has in-frame clones only and misses some. The table includes 75,000 to 100,000 clones, roughly 96% detected once. The sequence was obtained from a human donor in good health. The sequenced sample consisted of T cells isolated from PBMCs.

The DNA of the CDR3 is TGTGCCAGCAGCCCGGGACTGTCCAATGAGCAGTTCTTC. Translated, it gives CASSPGLSNEQFF. The chain uses TRBV5-4 and TRBJ2-1; possibly TRBD2 for D (6 bases). CDR1 and CDR2 (germline): SGHNT, YYREEE (reference sequence). The length of the CDR3 is 13 residues. The V end was cut by 4 bases, the J end by 6 bases, with 11 bases between.